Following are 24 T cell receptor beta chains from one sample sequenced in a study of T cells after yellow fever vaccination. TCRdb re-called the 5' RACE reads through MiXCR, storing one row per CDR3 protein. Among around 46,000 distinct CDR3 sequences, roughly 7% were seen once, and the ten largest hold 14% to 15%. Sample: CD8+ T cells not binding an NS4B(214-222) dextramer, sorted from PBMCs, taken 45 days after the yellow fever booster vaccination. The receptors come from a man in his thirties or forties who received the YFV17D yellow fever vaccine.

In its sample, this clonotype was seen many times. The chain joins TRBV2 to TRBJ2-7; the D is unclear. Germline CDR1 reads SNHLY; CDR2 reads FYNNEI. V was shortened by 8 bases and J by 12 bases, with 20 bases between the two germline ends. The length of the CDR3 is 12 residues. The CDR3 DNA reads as TGTGCCAGCTGGGCAGCACCGGAAGCAGCGTACTTC. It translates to CASWAAPEAAYF.

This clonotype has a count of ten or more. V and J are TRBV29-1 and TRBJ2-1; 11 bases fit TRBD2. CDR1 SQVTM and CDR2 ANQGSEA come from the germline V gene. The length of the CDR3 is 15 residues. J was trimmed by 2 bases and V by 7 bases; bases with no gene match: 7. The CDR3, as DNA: TGCAGCGGCACACCTAGCGGGAGGACCTACAATGAGCAGTTCTTC. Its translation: CSGTPSGRTYNEQFF.

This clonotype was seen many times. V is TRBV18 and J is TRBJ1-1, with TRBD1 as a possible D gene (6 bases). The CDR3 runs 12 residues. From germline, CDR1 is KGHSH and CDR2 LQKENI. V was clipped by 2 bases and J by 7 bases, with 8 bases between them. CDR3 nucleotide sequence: TGTGCCAGCTCACCAGGGGGCCTTGAAGCTTTCTTT. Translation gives CASSPGGLEAFF.

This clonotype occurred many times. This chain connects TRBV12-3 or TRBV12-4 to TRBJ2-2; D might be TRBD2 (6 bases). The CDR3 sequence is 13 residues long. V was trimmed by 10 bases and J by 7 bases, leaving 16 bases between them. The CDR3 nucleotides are TGTGCCATCCAGGAGGGAGAGGTCGGGGAGCTGTTTTTT. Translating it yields CAIQEGEVGELFF.

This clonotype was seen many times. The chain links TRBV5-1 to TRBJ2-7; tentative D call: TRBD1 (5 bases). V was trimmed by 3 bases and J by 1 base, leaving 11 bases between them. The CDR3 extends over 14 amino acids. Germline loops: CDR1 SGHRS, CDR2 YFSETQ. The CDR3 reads CASSYAPGSYEQYF. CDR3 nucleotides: TGCGCCAGCAGCTACGCACCAGGGTCCTACGAGCAGTACTTC. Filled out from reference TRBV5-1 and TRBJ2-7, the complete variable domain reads KAGVTQTPRYLIKTRGQQVTLSCSPISGHRSVSWYQQTPGQGLQFLFEYFSETQRNKGNFPGRFSGRQFSNSRSEMNVSTLELGDSALYLCASSYAPGSYEQYFGPGTRLTVT.

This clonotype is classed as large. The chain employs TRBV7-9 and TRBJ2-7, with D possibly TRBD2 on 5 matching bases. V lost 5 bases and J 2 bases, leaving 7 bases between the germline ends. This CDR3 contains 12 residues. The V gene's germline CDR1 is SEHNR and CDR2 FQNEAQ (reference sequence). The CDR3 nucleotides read TGTGCCAGCAGCGGGGAGCCCTACGAGCAGTACTTC. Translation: CASSGEPYEQYF.

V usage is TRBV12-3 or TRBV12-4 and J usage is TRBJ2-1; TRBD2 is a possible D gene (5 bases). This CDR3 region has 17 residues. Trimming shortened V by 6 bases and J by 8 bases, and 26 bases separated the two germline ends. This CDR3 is CASSSGVARTLLYEQFF. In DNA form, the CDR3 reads TGTGCCAGCAGCTCCGGTGTAGCGAGAACCCTCCTCTATGAGCAGTTCTTC.

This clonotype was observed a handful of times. In DNA, the CDR3 is TGTGCCAGCAGTTACTCGTCGGGGGCCGGGGAGCTGTTTTTT. Encoded protein: CASSYSSGAGELFF. The chain is built from TRBV6-5 and TRBJ2-2, with D perhaps TRBD2 (6 bases). Trimming cost V 0 bases and J 6 bases, with 8 bases left between them. Looked up from germline, CDR1 is MNHEY and CDR2 is SVGAGI. There are 14 residues in the CDR3.

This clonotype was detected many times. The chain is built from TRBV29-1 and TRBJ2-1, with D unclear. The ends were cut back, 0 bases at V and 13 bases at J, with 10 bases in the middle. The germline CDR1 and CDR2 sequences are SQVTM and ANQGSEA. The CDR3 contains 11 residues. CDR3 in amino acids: CSVEDPGSQFF. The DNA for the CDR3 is TGCAGCGTTGAAGATCCTGGCTCTCAGTTCTTC.

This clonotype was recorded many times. CDR3 sequence reads: CASSQEFVGVADTQYF. The CDR3 nucleotides read TGTGCCAGCAGCCAAGAGTTTGTGGGAGTTGCAGATACGCAGTATTTT. The chain couples TRBV14 to TRBJ2-3, with D perhaps matching TRBD2 (5 bases). There are 16 residues in the CDR3. The germline gives CDR1 SGHDN, CDR2 FVKESK. Trimming took off 0 bases at V and 4 bases at J, with 14 bases between the two ends.

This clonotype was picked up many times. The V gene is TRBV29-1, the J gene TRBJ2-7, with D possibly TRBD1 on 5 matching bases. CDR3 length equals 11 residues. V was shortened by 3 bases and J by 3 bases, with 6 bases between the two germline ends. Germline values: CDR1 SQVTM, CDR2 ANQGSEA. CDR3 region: CSVDDSYEQYF. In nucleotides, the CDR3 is TGCAGCGTTGACGACAGCTACGAGCAGTACTTC.

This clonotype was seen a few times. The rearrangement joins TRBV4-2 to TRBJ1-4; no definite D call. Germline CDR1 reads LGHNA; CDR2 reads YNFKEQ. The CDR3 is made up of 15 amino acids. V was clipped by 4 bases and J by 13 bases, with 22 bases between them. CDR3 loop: CASSRIYAAPGGLFF. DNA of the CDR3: TGTGCCAGCAGCCGCATCTATGCCGCCCCGGGTGGACTGTTTTTT.

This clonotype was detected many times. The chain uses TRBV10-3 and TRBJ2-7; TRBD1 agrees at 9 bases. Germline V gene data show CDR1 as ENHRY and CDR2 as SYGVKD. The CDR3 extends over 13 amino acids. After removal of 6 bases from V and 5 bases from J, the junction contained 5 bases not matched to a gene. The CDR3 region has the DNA TGTGCCATCAGCTGGACAGGGGAGGACGAGCAGTACTTC. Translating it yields CAISWTGEDEQYF.

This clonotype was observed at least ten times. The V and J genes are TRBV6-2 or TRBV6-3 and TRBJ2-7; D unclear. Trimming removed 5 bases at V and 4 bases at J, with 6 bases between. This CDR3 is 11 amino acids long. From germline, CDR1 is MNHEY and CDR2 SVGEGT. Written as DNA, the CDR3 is TGTGCCAGCAGTACCTTGTACGAGCAGTACTTC. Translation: CASSTLYEQYF.

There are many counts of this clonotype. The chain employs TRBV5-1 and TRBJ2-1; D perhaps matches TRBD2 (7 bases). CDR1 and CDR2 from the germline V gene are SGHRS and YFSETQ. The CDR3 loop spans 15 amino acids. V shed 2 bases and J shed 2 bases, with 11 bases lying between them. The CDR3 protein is CASSFGGGAYNEQFF. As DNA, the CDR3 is TGCGCCAGCAGCTTTGGCGGGGGCGCCTACAATGAGCAGTTCTTC.

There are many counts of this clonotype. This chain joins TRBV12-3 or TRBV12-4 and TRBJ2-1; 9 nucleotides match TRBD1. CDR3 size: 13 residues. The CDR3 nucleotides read TGTGCGACCGGGACAGGGAGAAACAATGAGCAGTTCTTC. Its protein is CATGTGRNNEQFF.

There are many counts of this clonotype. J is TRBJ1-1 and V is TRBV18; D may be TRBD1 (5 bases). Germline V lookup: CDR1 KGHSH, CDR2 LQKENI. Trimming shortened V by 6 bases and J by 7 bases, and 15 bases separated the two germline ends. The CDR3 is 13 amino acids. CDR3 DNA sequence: TGTGCCAGCTCCCCGGGGGGTACTGATGAAGCTTTCTTT. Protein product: CASSPGGTDEAFF.

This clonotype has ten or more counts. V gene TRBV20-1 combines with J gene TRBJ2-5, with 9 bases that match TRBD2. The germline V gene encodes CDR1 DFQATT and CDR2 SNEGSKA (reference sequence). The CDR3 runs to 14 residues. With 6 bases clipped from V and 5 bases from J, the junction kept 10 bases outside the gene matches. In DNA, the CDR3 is TGCAGTGCCCCGGGACTAGCATCTTTCGAGACCCAGTACTTC. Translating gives CSAPGLASFETQYF.

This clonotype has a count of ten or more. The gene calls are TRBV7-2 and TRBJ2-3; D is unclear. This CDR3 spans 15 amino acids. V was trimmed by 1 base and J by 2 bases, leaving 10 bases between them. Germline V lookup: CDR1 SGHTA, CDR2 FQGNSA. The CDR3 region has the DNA TGTGCCAGCAGCTTAGGATTTGTACTCACAGATACGCAGTATTTT. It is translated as CASSLGFVLTDTQYF.

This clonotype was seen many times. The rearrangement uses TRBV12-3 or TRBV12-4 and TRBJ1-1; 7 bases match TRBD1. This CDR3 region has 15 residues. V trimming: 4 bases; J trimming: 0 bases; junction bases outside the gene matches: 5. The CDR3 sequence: CASSSGGHVNTEAFF. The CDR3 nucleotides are TGTGCCAGCAGTTCAGGGGGACACGTGAACACTGAAGCTTTCTTT.

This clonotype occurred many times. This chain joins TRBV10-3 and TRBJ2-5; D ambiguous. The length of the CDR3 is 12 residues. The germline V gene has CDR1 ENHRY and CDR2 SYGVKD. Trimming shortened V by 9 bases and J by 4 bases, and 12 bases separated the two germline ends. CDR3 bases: TGTGCCATGGGATCGGCAGCAGAGACCCAGTACTTC. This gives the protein CAMGSAAETQYF.

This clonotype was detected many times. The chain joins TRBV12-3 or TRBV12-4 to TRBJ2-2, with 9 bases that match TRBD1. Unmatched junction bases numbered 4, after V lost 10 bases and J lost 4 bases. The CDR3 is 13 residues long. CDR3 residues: CAIDRGSTGELFF. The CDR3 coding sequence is TGTGCCATCGACAGGGGGTCCACCGGGGAGCTGTTTTTT.

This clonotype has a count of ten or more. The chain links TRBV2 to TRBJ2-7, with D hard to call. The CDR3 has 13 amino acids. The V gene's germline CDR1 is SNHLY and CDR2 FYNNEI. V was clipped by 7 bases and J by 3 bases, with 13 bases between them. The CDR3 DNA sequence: TGTGCCAGCACATACACACTATTCTACGAGCAGTACTTC. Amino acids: CASTYTLFYEQYF.

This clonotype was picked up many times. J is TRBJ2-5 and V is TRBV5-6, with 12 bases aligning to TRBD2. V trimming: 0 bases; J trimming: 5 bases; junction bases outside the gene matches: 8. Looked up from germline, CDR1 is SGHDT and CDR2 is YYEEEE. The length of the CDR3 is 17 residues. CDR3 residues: CASSLGRLAGELETQYF. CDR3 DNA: TGTGCCAGCAGCTTGGGACGACTAGCGGGAGAACTGGAGACCCAGTACTTC.